The 29 T cell receptor beta chains reported below all come from one sample, sequenced in a study of blood T cells in healthy people across ages. A second PCR, run for about 6 to 12 cycles, used a sample-barcoded 5' primer plus a J-beta primer mix. Each CDR3 protein is one row after TCRdb ran MiXCR on the 5' RACE reads. Of around 1.7 million distinct CDR3 sequences listed, 28% are singletons. Sequenced input: blood. Every receptor here comes from a woman younger than 45 in good health.

This chain links TRBV15 with TRBJ1-6; D possibly corresponds to TRBD1 (5 bases). Germline assignment: CDR1 LNHNV and CDR2 YYDKDF (reference sequence). V lost 3 bases, J lost 9 bases, and 15 bases lay in between. The CDR3 spans 15 residues. This chain's CDR3 is CATSSHGGLGSPLHF. As DNA, the CDR3 is TGTGCCACCAGCAGTCACGGGGGGTTGGGTTCACCCCTCCACTTT.

There are many counts of this clonotype. The J gene is TRBJ2-1, the V gene TRBV5-1; the match to TRBD2 covers 14 bases. The V gene end was trimmed by 0 bases and the J gene end by 8 bases; junction bases not matched to a gene: 10. Looked up from germline, CDR1 is SGHRS and CDR2 is YFSETQ. The CDR3 length is 18 residues. CDR3 residues: CASSLEPGLAGVGDEQFF. The CDR3 DNA reads TGCGCCAGCAGCTTGGAGCCGGGACTAGCGGGAGTCGGTGATGAGCAGTTCTTC.

In its sample, this clonotype was seen a few times. The chain links TRBV20-1 to TRBJ2-3; TRBD2 might be the D (5 bases). V was cut by 0 bases and J by 0 bases, with 10 bases left in between. The CDR3 spans 15 residues. Germline CDR1 reads DFQATT; CDR2 reads SNEGSKA (reference sequence). The CDR3 nucleotides are TGCAGTGCTAGAGAGCCGAGGGCGAGCACAGATACGCAGTATTTT. Translation gives CSAREPRASTDTQYF.

In this sample, this clonotype turned up a few times. The chain couples TRBV7-3 to TRBJ2-1; 7 bases map to TRBD1. Germline V gene lookup returns CDR1 SGHTA and CDR2 FQGTGA. The J segment lost 0 bases and the V segment lost 3 bases, leaving 5 bases of the junction unmatched. This CDR3 region has 16 residues. CDR3 DNA: TGTGCCAGCAGCTTCGAGGGGGCCGTCTCCTACAATGAGCAGTTCTTC. It yields the protein CASSFEGAVSYNEQFF.

This clonotype was observed many times. The chain combines TRBV29-1 with TRBJ2-1, with 10 bases identical to TRBD2. The CDR3 is made up of 12 amino acids. After removal of 7 bases from V and 5 bases from J, the junction contained 2 bases not matched to a gene. Germline V lookup: CDR1 SQVTM, CDR2 ANQGSEA. The chain's CDR3 is CSAGLADNEQFF. The CDR3 coding sequence is TGCAGCGCTGGACTAGCGGACAATGAGCAGTTCTTC.

As concerns this clonotype: One end of the junction does not line up with germline, which may come from a read error. This rearrangement joins TRBV10-3 to TRBJ2-5, with TRBD1 identical over 10 bases. TRBJ2-7 matches the DNA end more closely, so the J call is doubtful. CDR1 and CDR2 (germline): ENHRY, SYGVKD. The CDR3 has 13 residues. CDR3 sequence (DNA): TGTGCCGTCAGCGGGACAGGGGACAGCGAGCAGTACTTC. Its protein product is CAVSGTGDSEQYF.

This clonotype was observed many times. The J gene is TRBJ2-7, the V gene TRBV29-1; TRBD1 aligns across 7 bases. The CDR3 is made up of 12 amino acids. V lost 4 bases, J lost 1 base, and 1 base stayed unmatched. CDR1 is SQVTM, CDR2 ANQGSEA, per germline. CDR3 residues: CSVADRSYEQYF. In DNA, the CDR3 is TGCAGCGTTGCGGACAGGTCCTACGAGCAGTACTTC.

In regard to this clonotype: One end of the junction varies from germline; a read error may be responsible. The V and J genes are TRBV20-1 and TRBJ2-1, with no clear D. The J call could be wrong; TRBJ2-7 is a better fit for the DNA end. Germline loops: CDR1 DFQATT, CDR2 SNEGSKA (reference sequence). The CDR3 consists of 12 residues. Here the CDR3 reads CRARGNSYEQYF. The CDR3 DNA reads TGCAGGGCTAGAGGTAACAGTTACGAGCAGTACTTC.

The chain is built from TRBV6-5 and TRBJ2-7; a possible D gene is TRBD2 (5 bases). The CDR3 contains 16 residues. Trimming pared 2 bases from V and 0 bases from J, leaving 14 bases between. Germline lookup yields CDR1 MNHEY and CDR2 SVGAGI. CDR3 sequence (DNA): TGTGCCAGCAGTTACGGACCCCCGGGGAGCTCCTACGAGCAGTACTTC. Encoded protein: CASSYGPPGSSYEQYF.

This clonotype turned up a few times. This rearrangement joins TRBV14 to TRBJ2-1; D not certain. The CDR3 covers 14 residues. Trimming stripped 4 bases from V and 6 bases from J, with 13 bases between. The V gene's germline CDR1 is SGHDN and CDR2 FVKESK. In nucleotides, the CDR3 is TGTGCCAGCAGCCTGTCCCGGTCGGTCAATGAGCAGTTCTTC. Protein: CASSLSRSVNEQFF.

V is TRBV18 and J is TRBJ1-2; 9 positions match TRBD1. Germline CDR1 and CDR2: KGHSH and LQKENI. J gave up 1 base and V 3 bases, and 9 bases lay outside the gene matches. CDR3 length: 17 amino acids. CDR3 loop: CASSPSSGTGNNYGYTF. Written as DNA, the CDR3 is TGTGCCAGCTCACCTTCCTCCGGGACAGGGAATAACTATGGCTACACCTTC.

This rearrangement joins TRBV7-9 to TRBJ2-7; perhaps TRBD2 as D (6 bases). CDR1 and CDR2 from the germline V gene are SEHNR and FQNEAQ (reference sequence). Trimming took 5 bases from V and 7 from J, leaving 21 bases between them. The CDR3 is 15 amino acids. CDR3 in DNA: TGTGCCAGCAGCCCCCGCGGGACTCGAGACAATGAGCAGTACTTC. Encoded protein: CASSPRGTRDNEQYF.

The chain links TRBV10-3 to TRBJ1-1; 7 bases fit TRBD1. This CDR3 has 14 residues. V shed 6 bases, J shed 1 base, and the junction held 5 bases outside the gene matches. CDR1 and CDR2 from the germline V gene are ENHRY and SYGVKD. CDR3 sequence reads: CAISRDRKNTEAFF. The CDR3 DNA reads TGTGCCATCAGCCGGGACAGAAAGAACACTGAAGCTTTCTTT.

This clonotype was counted a few times. V and J are TRBV7-2 and TRBJ1-6, with D tentatively TRBD1 (6 bases). This CDR3 is built from 14 residues. Germline loops: CDR1 SGHTA, CDR2 FQGNSA. Trimming pared 5 bases from V and 7 bases from J, leaving 12 bases between. CDR3 residues: CASSDRNWNSPLHF. For the CDR3, the DNA is TGTGCCAGCAGCGACAGGAACTGGAATTCACCCCTCCACTTT.

This sequence joins TRBV12-3 or TRBV12-4 and TRBJ1-4; possibly TRBD1 for D (6 bases). The CDR3 has 14 amino acids. Trimming cost V 3 bases and J 5 bases, with 10 bases left between them. The CDR3 region is CASSFAGANEKLFF. The CDR3 DNA is TGTGCCAGCAGTTTTGCAGGGGCGAATGAAAAACTGTTTTTT.

The CDR3 is CASSRTISYNEQFF. CDR3 DNA sequence: TGCGCCAGCAGCCGGACCATCTCCTACAATGAGCAGTTCTTC. The chain carries TRBV4-1 and TRBJ2-1; the D is unclear. With 4 bases removed from V and 0 bases from J, the gap between germline ends came to 7 bases. The CDR3 spans 14 residues. Per germline, CDR1 MGHRA and CDR2 YSYEKL.

V is TRBV9 and J is TRBJ2-1; 11 nucleotides agree with TRBD2. The CDR3 runs 16 residues. The ends lost 0 bases at V and 8 bases at J; junction bases unmatched: 7. Germline V gene data show CDR1 as SGDLS and CDR2 as YYNGEE. CDR3 sequence: CASSVALAGGRDEQFF. CDR3 sequence (DNA): TGTGCCAGCAGCGTAGCCCTAGCGGGAGGTAGGGATGAGCAGTTCTTC.

V usage is TRBV5-1 and J usage is TRBJ2-7; 8 bases are a match to TRBD1. V lost 7 bases and J lost 2; bases outside the gene matches: 11. The CDR3 is 15 residues long. Germline-derived CDR1 and CDR2 are SGHRS and YFSETQ. This CDR3 reads CASHMGQVRPYEQYF. The DNA for the CDR3 is TGCGCCAGCCACATGGGACAGGTCCGACCCTACGAGCAGTACTTC.

This clonotype was seen more than once but under ten times. The chain recombines TRBV7-2 with TRBJ2-7; 9 bases align to TRBD2. This CDR3 spans 15 amino acids. Losses at the gene ends were 5 bases for V and 2 bases for J; bases not matched to a gene: 7. CDR1 is SGHTA, CDR2 FQGNSA, per germline. This chain's CDR3 is CASSHRLAAAYEQYF. The CDR3 DNA is TGTGCCAGCAGCCACCGACTAGCGGCAGCCTACGAGCAGTACTTC.

This clonotype was observed a handful of times. The chain carries TRBV6-6 and TRBJ2-5; maybe TRBD1 (6 bases). This CDR3 contains 15 residues. Trimming pared 6 bases from V and 3 bases from J, leaving 17 bases between. Germline lookup yields CDR1 MNHNY and CDR2 SVGAGI (reference sequence). CDR3 protein: CASSSLDRGEETQYF. In DNA form, the CDR3 reads TGTGCCAGCAGCTCCCTGGACAGAGGGGAAGAGACCCAGTACTTC.

The chain employs TRBV19 and TRBJ1-1, with TRBD1 as a possible D gene (5 bases). Germline lookup yields CDR1 LNHDA and CDR2 SQIVND (reference sequence). The CDR3 is 13 amino acids. The V end lost 6 bases, the J end lost 3 bases, and 11 bases lay between the germline ends. The CDR3 coding sequence is TGTGCCAGTAGCCGTCCGGGGGACACTGAAGCTTTCTTT. Residues: CASSRPGDTEAFF.

A remark on this clonotype: This clone may be a read error of a much larger clone one base away. V and J are TRBV6-5 and TRBJ1-2; tentative D call: TRBD1 (5 bases). V was trimmed by 2 bases and J by 7 bases, leaving 11 bases between them. Germline V gives CDR1 MNHEY, CDR2 SVGAGI. This CDR3 is built from 13 residues. CDR3 DNA: TGTGCCAGCAGTTACGGCGGCCAGGGTGGCTACACCTTC. Protein: CASSYGGQGGYTF.

This clonotype was observed at least ten times. The rearrangement links TRBV20-1 to TRBJ2-7; 12 bases are a match to TRBD2. CDR3 length equals 13 residues. V lost 3 bases to trimming and J lost 4 bases; unmatched junction nucleotides: 1. CDR1 DFQATT and CDR2 SNEGSKA come from the germline V gene (reference sequence). The CDR3 DNA is TGCAGTGCTAGGGGACTAGCGGGTTACGAGCAGTACTTC. Encoded protein: CSARGLAGYEQYF.

This clonotype occurred a few times. The chain has TRBV5-1 and TRBJ2-1, with D possibly matching TRBD2 (6 bases). In germline, CDR1 is SGHRS, CDR2 YFSETQ. This CDR3 region has 18 residues. The V end was cut by 5 bases, the J end by 4 bases, with 25 bases between. CDR3 residues: CASRPKAETGTFYNEQFF. CDR3 bases: TGCGCCAGCAGACCTAAAGCGGAAACCGGGACTTTTTACAATGAGCAGTTCTTC.

There are a few counts of this clonotype. The V and J genes are TRBV5-1 and TRBJ2-7, with 9 bases aligning to TRBD2. V dropped 0 bases and J dropped 4; count of bases not matched to a gene: 8. The CDR3 totals 16 residues. The germline V gene encodes CDR1 SGHRS and CDR2 YFSETQ. CDR3 sequence: CASSLGAGGLDYEQYF. The CDR3 DNA is TGCGCCAGCAGCTTGGGTGCGGGAGGGCTGGATTACGAGCAGTACTTC.

A remark on this clonotype: With a much larger clone just one base away, this may be a read error. The rearrangement joins TRBV6-5 to TRBJ2-4; D is undetermined. V was shortened by 8 bases and J by 13 bases, with 18 bases between the two germline ends. This CDR3 contains 12 residues. Germline assignment: CDR1 MNHEY and CDR2 SVGAGI. The CDR3 here is CASSRSYNEQYF. DNA for the CDR3: TGTGCCAGCTCCCGGTCCTACAATGAGCAGTACTTC.

This clonotype was counted between two and nine times. The chain joins TRBV11-2 to TRBJ2-2; the D gene is possibly TRBD1 (5 bases). This CDR3 comprises 14 residues. Germline assignment: CDR1 SGHAT and CDR2 FQNNGV. V gave up 3 bases and J gave up 3 bases, with 8 bases separating them. CDR3 residues: CASSLFRDTGELFF. Written as DNA, the CDR3 is TGTGCCAGCAGCTTGTTCAGGGACACCGGGGAGCTGTTTTTT.

V gene TRBV7-7 combines with J gene TRBJ2-5; a possible D gene is TRBD2 (6 bases). V shed 1 base and J shed 7 bases, with 16 bases lying between them. The germline V gene has CDR1 SSHAT and CDR2 FNYEAQ (reference sequence). The CDR3 spans 15 residues. CDR3 loop: CASSLGSSEIGTQYF. For the CDR3, the DNA is TGTGCCAGCAGCTTAGGCTCTAGCGAGATTGGGACCCAGTACTTC.

This rearrangement joins TRBV7-6 to TRBJ2-7; 7 bases map to TRBD2. Germline V gene data show CDR1 as SGHVS and CDR2 as FNYEAQ. CDR3 length: 15 amino acids. V shed 5 bases, J shed 2 bases, and the junction held 9 bases outside the gene matches. The CDR3 nucleotides are TGTGCCAGCAGCCTCCGGGACTACCAAACCTACGAGCAGTACTTC. The encoded protein is CASSLRDYQTYEQYF.